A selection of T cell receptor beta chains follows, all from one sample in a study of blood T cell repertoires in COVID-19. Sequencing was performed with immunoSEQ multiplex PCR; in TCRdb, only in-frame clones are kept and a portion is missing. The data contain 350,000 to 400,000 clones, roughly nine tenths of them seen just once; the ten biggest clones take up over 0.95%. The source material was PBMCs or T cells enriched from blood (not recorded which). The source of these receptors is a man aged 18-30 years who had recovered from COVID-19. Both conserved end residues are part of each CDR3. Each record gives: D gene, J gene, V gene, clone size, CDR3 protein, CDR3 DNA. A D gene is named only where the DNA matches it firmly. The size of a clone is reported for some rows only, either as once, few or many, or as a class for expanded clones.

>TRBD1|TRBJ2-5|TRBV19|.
CATGTGEWYQETQYF
TGTGCCACCGGGACAGGGGAATGGTACCAAGAGACCCAGTACTTC
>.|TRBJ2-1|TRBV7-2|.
CASSAADLGEQFF
TGTGCCAGCAGCGCCGCCGACCTCGGGGAGCAGTTCTTC
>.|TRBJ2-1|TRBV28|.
CASSPPPEFREQFF
TGTGCCAGCAGTCCACCCCCGGAGTTTCGGGAGCAGTTCTTC
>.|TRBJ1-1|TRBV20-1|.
CSAGGNTEAFF
TGCAGTGCTGGGGGCAACACTGAAGCTTTCTTT
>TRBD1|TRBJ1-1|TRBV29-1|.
CSGTGGINTEAFF
TGCAGCGGGACAGGGGGAATTAACACTGAAGCTTTCTTT
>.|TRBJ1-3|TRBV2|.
CASSGLAGGNTIYF
TGTGCCAGCAGTGGTCTCGCAGGGGGAAACACCATATATTTT
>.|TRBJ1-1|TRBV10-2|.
CASSEQQASGNTEAFF
TGCGCCAGCAGTGAGCAGCAGGCCTCCGGGAACACTGAAGCTTTCTTT
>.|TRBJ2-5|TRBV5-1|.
CASSSGLDETQYF
TGCGCCAGCAGCTCGGGACTCGACGAGACCCAGTACTTC
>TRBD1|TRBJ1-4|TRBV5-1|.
CASSLAMSRQGAEKLFF
TGCGCCAGCAGCTTGGCTATGAGTAGACAGGGGGCCGAAAAACTGTTTTTT
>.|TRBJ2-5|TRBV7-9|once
CASSLGGQVKRKTQYF
TGTGCCAGCAGCTTAGGGGGGCAGGTAAAAAGAAAGACCCAGTACTTC
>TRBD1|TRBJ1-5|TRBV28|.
CASSGGYKQPQHF
TGTGCCAGTTCAGGGGGGTACAAACAGCCCCAGCATTTT
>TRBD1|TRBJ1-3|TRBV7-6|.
CASSPGTGDVWDTIYF
TGTGCCAGCAGCCCCGGGACAGGGGATGTCTGGGACACCATATATTTT
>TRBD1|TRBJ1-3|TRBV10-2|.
CASTTPQGGDPLYF
TGCGCCAGCACCACGCCCCAGGGGGGTGATCCCTTATATTTT
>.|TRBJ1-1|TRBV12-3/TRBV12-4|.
CASRRGGTEAFF
TGTGCCAGCAGGAGGGGGGGGACTGAAGCTTTCTTT
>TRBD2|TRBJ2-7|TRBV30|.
CAWSKGGLYEQYF
TGTGCCTGGAGTAAGGGAGGGCTCTACGAGCAGTACTTC
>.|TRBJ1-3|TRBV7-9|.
CASSLVDTIYF
TGTGCCAGCAGCTTAGTAGACACCATATATTTT
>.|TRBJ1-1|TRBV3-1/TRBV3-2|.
CASSQAGEAFF
TGTGCCAGCAGCCAAGCCGGTGAAGCTTTCTTT
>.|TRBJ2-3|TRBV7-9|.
CASSLDPGTDTQYF
TGTGCCAGCAGCTTAGATCCAGGCACAGATACGCAGTATTTT
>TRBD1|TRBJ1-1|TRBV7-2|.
CASCDSGQARFGGEAFF
TGTGCCAGCTGCGACTCGGGACAGGCGAGATTTGGGGGTGAAGCTTTCTTT
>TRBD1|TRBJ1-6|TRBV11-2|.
CASSRIRDSSPLHF
TGTGCCAGCAGCCGCATCCGGGACAGTTCACCCCTCCACTTT
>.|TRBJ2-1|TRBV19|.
CASSIRVFHNEQFF
TGTGCCAGTAGTATTCGGGTGTTCCACAATGAGCAGTTCTTC
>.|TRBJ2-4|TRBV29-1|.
CSVDGLAKNIQYF
TGCAGCGTTGATGGACTAGCCAAAAACATTCAGTACTTC
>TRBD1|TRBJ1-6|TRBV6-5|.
CASRPGQGIGSPLHF
TGTGCCAGCAGGCCCGGACAGGGGATTGGATCACCCCTCCACTTT
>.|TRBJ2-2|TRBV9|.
CASSPRLDRSTGELFF
TGTGCCAGCAGCCCTAGGCTTGACAGGTCCACCGGGGAGCTGTTTTTT
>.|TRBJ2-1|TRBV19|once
CASSIPYLNEQFF
TGTGCCAGTAGTATCCCCTACCTCAATGAGCAGTTCTTC
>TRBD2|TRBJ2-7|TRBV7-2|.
CASSSGSTSGSYEQYF
TGTGCCAGCAGCTCCGGGTCCACTAGCGGGAGCTACGAGCAGTACTTC
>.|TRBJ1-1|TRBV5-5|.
CASNVAGAREAFF
TGTGCCAGCAATGTGGCAGGGGCGCGTGAAGCTTTCTTT
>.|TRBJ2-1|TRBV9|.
CASSVVPGTTSYNEQFF
TGTGCCAGCAGCGTAGTACCGGGAACTACTTCCTACAATGAGCAGTTCTTC
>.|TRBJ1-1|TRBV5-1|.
CASLRTSTNTEAFF
TGCGCCAGCCTCCGGACATCCACGAACACTGAAGCTTTCTTT
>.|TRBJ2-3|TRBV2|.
CASNILRVPTDTQYF
TGTGCCAGCAATATTCTGCGGGTCCCTACAGATACGCAGTATTTT
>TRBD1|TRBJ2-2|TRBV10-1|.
CASRAGTATGELFF
TGCGCCAGCAGGGCCGGGACAGCCACCGGGGAGCTGTTTTTT
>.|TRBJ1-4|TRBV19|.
CASSPQGSLNEKLFF
TGTGCCAGTAGTCCACAGGGATCGCTCAATGAAAAACTGTTTTTT
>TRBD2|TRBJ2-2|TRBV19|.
CASSMVAGVFPGELFF
TGTGCCAGTAGTATGGTAGCGGGAGTGTTCCCCGGGGAGCTGTTTTTT
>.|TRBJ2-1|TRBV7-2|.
CASSLVAGQYNEQFF
TGTGCCAGCAGCTTAGTCGCGGGACAGTACAATGAGCAGTTCTTC
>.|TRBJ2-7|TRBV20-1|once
CGGLDTYEQYF
TGCGGAGGACTGGATACCTACGAGCAGTACTTC
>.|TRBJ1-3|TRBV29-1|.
CSVEPRSGHPKAGNTIYF
TGCAGCGTTGAGCCTAGATCAGGACACCCTAAGGCAGGAAACACCATATATTTT
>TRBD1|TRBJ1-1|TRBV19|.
CASSRAGGPPEAFF
TGTGCCAGTAGTAGGGCAGGGGGGCCCCCTGAAGCTTTCTTT
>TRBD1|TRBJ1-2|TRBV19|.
CASSITTGSGYGYTF
TGTGCCAGTAGTATAACGACAGGGAGCGGCTATGGCTACACCTTC
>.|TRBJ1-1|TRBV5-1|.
CASSFLVGQNAEAFF
TGCGCCAGCAGCTTTTTGGTGGGGCAGAACGCTGAAGCTTTCTTT
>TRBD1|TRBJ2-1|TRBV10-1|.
CASSEARQGYNEQFF
TGCGCCAGCAGTGAGGCCCGACAGGGTTACAATGAGCAGTTCTTC
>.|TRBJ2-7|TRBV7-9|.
CASSLDNGLGQWQTYEQYF
TGTGCCAGCAGCTTAGATAATGGTTTAGGACAGTGGCAAACCTACGAGCAGTACTTC
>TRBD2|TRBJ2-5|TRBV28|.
CASNIPAGGQETQYF
TGTGCCAGCAACATCCCAGCGGGAGGGCAAGAGACCCAGTACTTC
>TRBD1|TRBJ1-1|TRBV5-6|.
CASSYQGGRRNTEAFF
TGTGCCAGCAGCTATCAGGGGGGACGGCGGAACACTGAAGCTTTCTTT
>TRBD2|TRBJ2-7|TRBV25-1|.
CASRGASGAYEQYF
TGTGCCAGCCGGGGTGCTAGCGGAGCGTACGAGCAGTACTTC
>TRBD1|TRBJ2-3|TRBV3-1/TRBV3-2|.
CASSQPTGGATDTQYF
TGTGCCAGCAGCCAGCCAACAGGGGGTGCCACAGATACGCAGTATTTT
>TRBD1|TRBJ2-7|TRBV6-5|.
CASSRGQGWSYEQYF
TGTGCCAGCAGTCGAGGACAGGGATGGTCCTACGAGCAGTACTTC
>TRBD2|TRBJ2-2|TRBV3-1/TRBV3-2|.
CASSQVEGRVHTGELFF
TGTGCCAGCAGCCAAGTGGAAGGGAGGGTCCACACCGGGGAGCTGTTTTTT
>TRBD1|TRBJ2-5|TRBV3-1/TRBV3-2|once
CASRWTGSGETQYF
TGTGCCAGCAGGTGGACAGGGTCAGGTGAGACCCAGTACTTC
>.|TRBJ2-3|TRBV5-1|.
CASSLVQGTDTQYF
TGCGCCAGCAGCTTGGTACAGGGAACAGATACGCAGTATTTT